This T cell receptor (beta chain) derives from a study of blood T cell repertoires in COVID-19 (dated by TCRdb to 2018 to 2020). Study-wide context: Samples covering the acute and convalescent phases of COVID-19 were provided by collaborators in the United States, Italy and Spain. The material from the prospective study consisted of cDNA or gDNA derived from T cells, B-cell-depleted T cells, or PBMCs. Subjects who had been exposed to COVID-19, were actively infected with it, or had recovered from it provided the deeply sampled blood TCRbeta repertoires that made up the dataset. The repertoires were released in a freely available public database meant as a resource for research on the immune response to SARS-CoV-2. The samples were drawn from the first 160 participants of the ongoing ImmuneRACE study and from 1,254 subjects provided by 6 global collaborators. Sample metadata almost always included a de-identified subject ID, COVID-19 status, age in years and sex. HLA class I and class II types, where available, came from metadata supplied by the sample provider rather than from assay-based typing. What the work shows at the level of the full study, not this receptor alone: Clinical and demographic metadata were provided uncurated, with the amount varying by source and participant.

The collaborating institutions used their own protocols to collect whole blood in K2EDTA tubes. For TCRbeta analysis, collaborators shipped samples in one of three forms: frozen whole blood, isolated PBMCs, or DNA extracted from either of those sample types. CDR1 and CDR2 are read off the germline V gene as MGHRA and YSYEKL. From its cysteine to its phenylalanine, the CDR3 spans 16 amino acids. Just CDR3 DNA is preserved here, 48 bases in frame from base 1. V is reduced by 1 base and J by 4 bases, leaving a spacing of 16 bases between them. Remarks on this clone: The clone's antigen remains unknown. Per-base quality was not reported, and no clone a single base away is much larger than it.

TCRbeta CDR3 regions were amplified from genomic DNA using the immunoSEQ Assay, a bias-controlled multiplex PCR. As for the authors' bioinformatics: The number of nucleated cells in each sample was estimated from the amplification of reference gene primers within the assay. To quantify the absolute abundance of each unique TCRbeta CDR3 rearrangement, sequence reads were collapsed and filtered. Productive Simpson clonality was computed per sample as the square root of Simpson's diversity index over productive rearrangements. Sourced from immuneACCESS, this table was stored by TCRdb with only in-frame sequences that have V and J called. A share of the clones is absent; for the studies checked, an unresolved V gene accounts for under half, and the remainder has no known explanation. For V, J and clone size, that table is used; D and trimming come from the DNA. Present in this sample are hundreds of thousands of clones, 65% to 90% of which were seen just once. The ten largest clones take up around 7.2% of the sample.

Recombination linked TRBV4-1 to TRBJ1-2; possibly the D gene is TRBD1, per 5 matching bases. The receptor's source is a woman in her fifties or sixties with acute or convalescent COVID-19. Sequencing used peripheral blood. The DNA is TGCGCCAGCAGCCAAGTTCCCAGGGCGGGGGGCTATGGCTACACCTTC. The translation is CASSQVPRAGGYGYTF.